A selection of T cell receptor beta chains follows, all from one sample in a study of cytomegalovirus exposure and HLA in healthy donors. Produced via immunoSEQ multiplex PCR; TCRdb's table is partial and in-frame only. The table lists around 150,000 clones, roughly 88% of them singletons. Sequenced input: PBMCs. Every receptor here comes from a man aged 50-60 years in good health and CMV-seropositive. Both conserved end residues are part of each CDR3. D genes are given only for firm matches. Where a row states a size, it is once, few, many or the class of an expanded clone; other rows omit it.

V: TRBV18
size: -
J: TRBJ1-1
length: 16
D: TRBD1
CDR3: CASSPEDRVVETEAFF
DNA: TGTGCCAGCTCACCGGAGGACAGGGTTGTGGAAACTGAAGCTTTCTTT

V: TRBV18
size: -
J: TRBJ2-2
length: 14
D: -
CDR3: CASVAAAGTGELFF
DNA: TGTGCCAGCGTAGCAGCGGCTGGGACCGGGGAGCTGTTTTTT

V: TRBV7-8
size: -
J: TRBJ2-4
length: 17
D: TRBD2
CDR3: CASSPGLREGPKNIQYF
DNA: TGTGCCAGCAGCCCGGGCTTACGGGAGGGCCCCAAAAACATTCAGTACTTC

V: TRBV2
size: few
J: TRBJ1-5
length: 14
D: -
CDR3: CASSEETDNQPQHF
DNA: TGTGCCAGCAGTGAAGAAACAGACAATCAGCCCCAGCATTTT

V: TRBV5-1
size: -
J: TRBJ1-4
length: 15
D: TRBD1
CDR3: CASSSGTGGNEKLFF
DNA: TGCGCCAGCAGCTCCGGGACAGGGGGGAATGAAAAACTGTTTTTT

V: TRBV9
size: -
J: TRBJ2-3
length: 12
D: -
CDR3: CASSAITDTQYF
DNA: TGTGCCAGCAGCGCCATCACAGATACGCAGTATTTT

V: TRBV7-8
size: -
J: TRBJ1-5
length: 18
D: TRBD1
CDR3: CASSLARSGQGGNQPQHF
DNA: TGTGCCAGCAGCTTAGCGAGGTCTGGTCAGGGGGGAAATCAGCCCCAGCATTTT

V: TRBV6-4
size: -
J: TRBJ2-7
length: 18
D: -
CDR3: CASVMGGRVDTDSYEQYF
DNA: TGTGCCAGTGTCATGGGGGGGCGCGTGGATACAGATTCCTACGAGCAGTACTTC

V: TRBV6-1
size: -
J: TRBJ1-2
length: 12
D: TRBD1
CDR3: CASSATGFGYTF
DNA: TGTGCCAGCAGTGCGACAGGGTTTGGCTACACCTTC

V: TRBV21-1
size: -
J: TRBJ1-2
length: 16
D: -
CDR3: CASSKITSKSIYGYTF
DNA: TGTGCCAGCAGCAAAATCACCTCTAAGTCGATTTATGGCTACACCTTC

V: TRBV9
size: -
J: TRBJ2-3
length: 15
D: TRBD1
CDR3: CASSVATGDADTQYF
DNA: TGTGCCAGCAGCGTAGCGACAGGGGACGCAGATACGCAGTATTTT

V: TRBV29-1
size: -
J: TRBJ2-2
length: 15
D: TRBD2
CDR3: CSVGASGSPGGELFF
DNA: TGCAGCGTTGGGGCTAGCGGGAGTCCGGGCGGGGAGCTGTTTTTT

V: TRBV6-1
size: once
J: TRBJ1-1
length: 14
D: TRBD1
CDR3: CAGGTGGNRAEAFF
DNA: TGTGCCGGAGGGACAGGGGGTAATAGGGCTGAAGCTTTCTTT

V: TRBV15
size: -
J: TRBJ1-1
length: 16
D: TRBD1
CDR3: CATSRTGAPPNTEAFF
DNA: TGTGCCACCAGCAGGACAGGGGCCCCCCCGAACACTGAAGCTTTCTTT

V: TRBV7-9
size: -
J: TRBJ1-3
length: 15
D: -
CDR3: CASSPPGRGGNTIYF
DNA: TGTGCCAGCAGCCCCCCAGGAAGGGGGGGAAACACCATATATTTT

V: TRBV6-5
size: -
J: TRBJ2-7
length: 15
D: -
CDR3: CASSYSRGPSYEQYF
DNA: TGTGCCAGCAGTTACTCGCGGGGTCCCTCCTACGAGCAGTACTTC

V: TRBV7-2
size: once
J: TRBJ2-4
length: 18
D: TRBD2
CDR3: CASSLGIAGRTNKNIQYF
DNA: TGTGCCAGCAGCTTAGGGATAGCGGGGAGGACTAACAAAAACATTCAGTACTTC

V: TRBV27
size: -
J: TRBJ1-2
length: 15
D: TRBD1
CDR3: CASSGTGQGGYGYTF
DNA: TGTGCCAGCAGCGGAACGGGACAGGGGGGCTATGGCTACACCTTC

V: TRBV25-1
size: few
J: TRBJ1-1
length: 15
D: -
CDR3: CASSEFNTMNTEAFF
DNA: TGTGCCAGCAGTGAATTTAACACTATGAACACTGAAGCTTTCTTT

V: TRBV18
size: -
J: TRBJ2-3
length: 15
D: TRBD1
CDR3: CASSSRTGQTDTQYF
DNA: TGTGCCAGCTCATCCAGGACAGGTCAAACAGATACGCAGTATTTT

V: TRBV5-6
size: few
J: TRBJ2-5
length: 16
D: -
CDR3: CASSLHRTGARETQYF
DNA: TGTGCCAGCAGCTTGCACCGGACGGGAGCGCGGGAGACCCAGTACTTC

V: TRBV14
size: -
J: TRBJ1-3
length: 14
D: -
CDR3: CASSQDYSGNTIYF
DNA: TGTGCCAGCAGCCAAGATTATAGTGGAAACACCATATATTTT

V: TRBV7-9
size: -
J: TRBJ2-3
length: 14
D: -
CDR3: CASSLMGSSDTQYF
DNA: TGTGCCAGCAGCTTAATGGGCTCTTCTGATACGCAGTATTTT

V: TRBV5-4
size: -
J: TRBJ2-7
length: 14
D: TRBD1
CDR3: CASSVDRVNYEQYF
DNA: TGTGCCAGCAGCGTGGACAGGGTGAACTACGAGCAGTACTTC

V: TRBV7-9
size: -
J: TRBJ1-1
length: 15
D: TRBD1
CDR3: CASSSQGGRNTEAFF
DNA: TGTGCCAGCAGCTCCCAGGGGGGACGAAACACTGAAGCTTTCTTT

V: TRBV5-6
size: -
J: TRBJ1-6
length: 16
D: -
CDR3: CASSLSRDPWNSPLHF
DNA: TGTGCCAGCAGCTTATCCAGGGATCCTTGGAATTCACCCCTCCACTTT

V: TRBV5-6
size: -
J: TRBJ1-2
length: 17
D: TRBD1
CDR3: CASSPDRDRGPYWGYTF
DNA: TGTGCCAGCAGCCCGGACCGGGACAGGGGCCCTTACTGGGGCTACACCTTC

V: TRBV5-6
size: -
J: TRBJ1-2
length: 15
D: TRBD1
CDR3: CASSWMTGDLYGYTF
DNA: TGTGCCAGCAGCTGGATGACAGGGGACCTCTATGGCTACACCTTC

V: TRBV27
size: -
J: TRBJ1-5
length: 17
D: TRBD1
CDR3: CASSSTGTGGRVQPQHF
DNA: TGTGCCAGCAGCTCAACCGGGACAGGGGGCAGAGTTCAGCCCCAGCATTTT

V: TRBV9
size: few
J: TRBJ2-7
length: 17
D: -
CDR3: CASSVGSTIQSSYEQYF
DNA: TGTGCCAGCAGCGTCGGGTCCACGATCCAGAGCTCCTACGAGCAGTACTTC

V: TRBV2
size: -
J: TRBJ2-7
length: 16
D: -
CDR3: CASSAMRGKASYEQYF
DNA: TGTGCCAGCAGTGCTATGAGGGGGAAGGCATCCTACGAGCAGTACTTC

V: TRBV21-1
size: -
J: TRBJ2-5
length: 16
D: -
CDR3: CASSKDKEGPKETQYF
DNA: TGTGCCAGCAGCAAAGATAAAGAGGGCCCGAAGGAGACCCAGTACTTC

V: TRBV19
size: -
J: TRBJ1-5
length: 13
D: -
CDR3: CASSILGPQPQHF
DNA: TGTGCCAGTAGTATACTGGGGCCCCAGCCCCAGCATTTT

V: TRBV14
size: -
J: TRBJ2-2
length: 14
D: -
CDR3: CASSQGRVPGELFF
DNA: TGTGCCAGCAGCCAAGGGAGGGTCCCCGGGGAGCTGTTTTTT

V: TRBV14
size: -
J: TRBJ1-4
length: 15
D: TRBD1
CDR3: CASSLYRGRSEKLFF
DNA: TGTGCCAGCTCGCTGTACAGGGGGCGAAGTGAAAAACTGTTTTTT

V: TRBV6-4
size: -
J: TRBJ1-2
length: 13
D: TRBD1
CDR3: CASSPTGVGGYTF
DNA: TGTGCCAGCAGCCCGACAGGGGTGGGTGGCTACACCTTC

V: TRBV2
size: -
J: TRBJ1-6
length: 16
D: -
CDR3: CASSEGEQGSNSPLHF
DNA: TGTGCCAGCAGTGAAGGAGAACAGGGTAGTAATTCACCCCTCCACTTT

V: TRBV4-1
size: -
J: TRBJ2-5
length: 17
D: -
CDR3: CASSQEGGQSQAETQYF
DNA: TGCGCCAGCAGCCAAGAGGGGGGACAGAGCCAAGCAGAGACCCAGTACTTC

V: TRBV7-9
size: -
J: TRBJ1-2
length: 13
D: -
CDR3: CASSPGNTYGYTF
DNA: TGTGCCAGCAGCCCAGGGAACACCTATGGCTACACCTTC